Listed below are T cell receptor beta chains from one sample, sequenced in a study of T-cell memory formation after mild COVID-19. TCRdb re-called the 5' RACE reads through MiXCR, storing one row per CDR3 protein. The top ten hold roughly 10% of the sample, which has fewer than 250,000 distinct CDR3 sequences, 27% seen once. The sample taken for sequencing was PBMCs or a T cell subset sorted from them (not recorded which). These receptor sequences come from an adult woman who had mild COVID-19 (a few samples of this study predate the infection). Cell type and time point are not known. The CDR3 runs from the conserved cysteine through the conserved F or W. A D gene is named only where the DNA matches it firmly. Size values are once, few and many counts, or a class for expanded clones, and some rows have none.

clone size,D gene,CDR3 length,V gene,J gene,CDR3 protein,CDR3 DNA
-,TRBD1,16,TRBV24-1,TRBJ2-1,CATSDTRTGGGDEQFF,TGTGCCACCAGTGATACCAGGACAGGGGGCGGGGATGAGCAGTTCTTC
-,-,16,TRBV5-1,TRBJ2-2,CASSFNPLANTGELFF,TGCGCCAGCAGCTTTAACCCCCTCGCGAACACCGGGGAGCTGTTTTTT
-,TRBD1,14,TRBV11-2,TRBJ1-2,CASSLAPGGDGYTF,TGTGCCAGCAGCTTAGCTCCAGGGGGCGATGGCTACACCTTC
-,-,13,TRBV12-5,TRBJ2-5,CASGLDREETQYF,TGTGCTAGTGGTTTGGACAGGGAAGAGACCCAGTACTTC
-,TRBD1,14,TRBV4-1,TRBJ2-7,CASSLRDRDYEQYF,TGCGCCAGCAGCCTCCGGGACAGGGACTACGAGCAGTACTTC
many,TRBD1,18,TRBV7-2,TRBJ2-6,CASSLLGTANSGANVLTF,TGTGCCAGCAGCTTACTAGGGACAGCCAACTCTGGGGCCAACGTCCTGACTTTC
few,-,14,TRBV27,TRBJ1-5,CASGPGGAGQPQHF,TGTGCCAGCGGTCCTGGGGGAGCAGGACAGCCCCAGCATTTT
few,-,14,TRBV5-1,TRBJ2-5,CASSLDNVQETQYF,TGCGCCAGCAGCTTGGATAATGTTCAAGAGACCCAGTACTTC
-,-,13,TRBV6-5,TRBJ1-2,CASSYSVLYGYTF,TGTGCCAGCAGTTACTCGGTACTCTATGGCTACACCTTC
-,-,18,TRBV10-3,TRBJ1-5,CAISESKVAGGKGQPQHF,TGTGCCATCAGTGAGTCGAAGGTGGCCGGGGGCAAGGGTCAGCCCCAGCATTTT
-,-,13,TRBV20-1,TRBJ2-7,CSAPDTITYEQYF,TGCAGTGCGCCAGACACGATAACCTACGAGCAGTACTTC